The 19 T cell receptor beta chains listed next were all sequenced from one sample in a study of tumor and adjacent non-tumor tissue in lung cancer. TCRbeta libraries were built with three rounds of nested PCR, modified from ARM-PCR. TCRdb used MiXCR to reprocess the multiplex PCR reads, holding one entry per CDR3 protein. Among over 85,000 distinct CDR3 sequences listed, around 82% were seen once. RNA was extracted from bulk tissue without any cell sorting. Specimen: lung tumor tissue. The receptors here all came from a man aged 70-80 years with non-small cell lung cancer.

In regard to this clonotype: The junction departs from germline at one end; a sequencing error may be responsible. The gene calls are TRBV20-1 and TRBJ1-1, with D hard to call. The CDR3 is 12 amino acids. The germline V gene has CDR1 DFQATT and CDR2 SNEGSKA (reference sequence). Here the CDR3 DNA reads TGCTGTGCTAACGATGGAAGAACTGAAGCTTTCTTT. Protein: CCANDGRTEAFF.

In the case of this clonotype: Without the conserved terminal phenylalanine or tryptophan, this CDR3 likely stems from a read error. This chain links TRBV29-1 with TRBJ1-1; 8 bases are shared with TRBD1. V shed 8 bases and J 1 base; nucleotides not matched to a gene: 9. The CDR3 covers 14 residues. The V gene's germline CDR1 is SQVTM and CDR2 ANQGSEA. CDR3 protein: CSSIIDRGNTEAFS. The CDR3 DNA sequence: TGCAGCAGCATAATCGACAGGGGGAACACTGAAGCTTTCTCT.

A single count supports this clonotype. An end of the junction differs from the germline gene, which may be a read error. The CDR3 region is CGVTGTGSSPIHF. The CDR3 nucleotides are TGCGGCGTGACTGGGACAGGCAGTTCACCCATCCACTTT. The gene calls are TRBV29-1 and TRBJ1-6; 8 bases agree with TRBD1. Germline V gives CDR1 SQVTM, CDR2 ANQGSEA. This CDR3 region has 13 residues. The complete variable domain, with remaining parts taken from reference TRBV29-1 and TRBJ1-6, reads SAVISQKPSRDICQRGTSLTIQCQVDSQVTMMFWYRQQPGQSLTLIATANQGSEATYESGFVIDKFPISRPNLTFSTLTVSNMSPEDSSIYLCGVTGTGSSPIHFGNGTRLTVT.

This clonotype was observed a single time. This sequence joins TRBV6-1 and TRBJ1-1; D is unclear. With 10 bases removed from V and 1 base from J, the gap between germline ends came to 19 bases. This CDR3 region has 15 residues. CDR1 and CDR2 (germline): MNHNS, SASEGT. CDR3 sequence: CATSEDAIWNTEAFF. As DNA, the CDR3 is TGTGCCACTAGTGAAGACGCCATTTGGAACACTGAAGCTTTCTTT.

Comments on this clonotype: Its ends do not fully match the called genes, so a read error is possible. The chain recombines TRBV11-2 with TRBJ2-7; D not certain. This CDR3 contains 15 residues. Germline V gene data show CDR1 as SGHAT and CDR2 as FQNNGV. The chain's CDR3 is CASSLAFMSSHEQYF. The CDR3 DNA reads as TGTGCCAGCAGTTTAGCCTTTATGTCCTCCCACGAACAGTACTTC.

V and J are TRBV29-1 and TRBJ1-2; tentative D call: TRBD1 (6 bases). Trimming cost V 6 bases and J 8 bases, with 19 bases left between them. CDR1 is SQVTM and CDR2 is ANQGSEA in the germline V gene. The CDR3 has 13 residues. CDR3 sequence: CSVRSEGGYGYTF. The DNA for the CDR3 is TGCAGCGTCCGAAGTGAGGGGGGTTACGGCTACACCTTC.

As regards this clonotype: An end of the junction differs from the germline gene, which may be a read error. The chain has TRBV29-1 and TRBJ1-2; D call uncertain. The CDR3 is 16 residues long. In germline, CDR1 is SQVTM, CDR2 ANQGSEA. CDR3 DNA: TGTAGCGTTGTCCCCTACCAATCCCCGGGAGAAGATGGCTACACATTC. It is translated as CSVVPYQSPGEDGYTF. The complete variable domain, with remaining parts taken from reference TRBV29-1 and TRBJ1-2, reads SAVISQKPSRDICQRGTSLTIQCQVDSQVTMMFWYRQQPGQSLTLIATANQGSEATYESGFVIDKFPISRPNLTFSTLTVSNMSPEDSSIYLCSVVPYQSPGEDGYTFGSGTRLTVV.

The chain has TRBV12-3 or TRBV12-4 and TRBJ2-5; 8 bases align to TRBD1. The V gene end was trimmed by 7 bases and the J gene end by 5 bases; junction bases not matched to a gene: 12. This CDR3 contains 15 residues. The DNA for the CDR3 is TGTGCCAGCAACCGGCTGGGACAGGCTACGGAGACCCAGTACTTC. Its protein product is CASNRLGQATETQYF.

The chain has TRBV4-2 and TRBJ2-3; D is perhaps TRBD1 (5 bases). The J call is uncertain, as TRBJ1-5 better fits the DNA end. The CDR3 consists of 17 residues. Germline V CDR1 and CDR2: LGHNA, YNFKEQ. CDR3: CASSQRIAGGSTDTQHF. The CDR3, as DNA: TGTGCCAGCAGCCAACGAATAGCGGGGGGTTCCACAGATACGCAGCATTTT.

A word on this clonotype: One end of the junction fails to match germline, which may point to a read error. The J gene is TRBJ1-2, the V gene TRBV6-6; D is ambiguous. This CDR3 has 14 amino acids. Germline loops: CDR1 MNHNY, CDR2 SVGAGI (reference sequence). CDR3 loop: CASSFKVPNYGCIF. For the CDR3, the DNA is TGTGCCAGCAGTTTTAAAGTTCCAAACTATGGCTGCATCTTC.

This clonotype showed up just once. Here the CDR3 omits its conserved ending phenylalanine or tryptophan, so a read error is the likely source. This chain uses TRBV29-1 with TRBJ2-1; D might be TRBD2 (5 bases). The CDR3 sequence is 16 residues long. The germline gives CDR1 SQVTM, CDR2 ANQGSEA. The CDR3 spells CSVELYDNGVHNEQFI. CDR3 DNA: TGTAGCGTTGAACTCTATGACAACGGGGTGCACAATGAGCAGTTCATC.

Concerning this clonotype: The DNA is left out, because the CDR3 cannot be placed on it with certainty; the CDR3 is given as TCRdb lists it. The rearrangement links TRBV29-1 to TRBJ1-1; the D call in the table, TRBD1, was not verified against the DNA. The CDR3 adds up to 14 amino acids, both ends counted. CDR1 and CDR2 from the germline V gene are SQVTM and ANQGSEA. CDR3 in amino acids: CSAFGQGTNTEASF.

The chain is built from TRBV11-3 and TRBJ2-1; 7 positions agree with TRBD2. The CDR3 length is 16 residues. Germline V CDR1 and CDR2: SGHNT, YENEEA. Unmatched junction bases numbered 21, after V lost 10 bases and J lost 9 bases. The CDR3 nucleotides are TGTGCCAACATCTTAGATCCCACGGGGGGTAGGGGTGAGCAGTTCTTC. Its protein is CANILDPTGGRGEQFF.

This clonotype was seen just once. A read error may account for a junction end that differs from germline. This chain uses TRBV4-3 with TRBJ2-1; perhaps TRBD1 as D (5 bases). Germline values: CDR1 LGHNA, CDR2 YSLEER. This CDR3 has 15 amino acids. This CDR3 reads CASRQDLGAVNEQFF. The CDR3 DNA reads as TGCGCCAGCAGGCAAGATTTAGGGGCTGTGAATGAGCAGTTCTTC.

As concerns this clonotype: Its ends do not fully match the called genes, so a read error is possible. The CDR3 reads CANSRRALPPQETQYF. The CDR3 nucleotides are TGTGCCAACAGTAGGAGGGCGCTTCCCCCCCAAGAGACCCAGTACTTC. The J gene is TRBJ2-5, the V gene TRBV28, with TRBD2 as a possible D gene (6 bases). This CDR3 comprises 16 residues. Germline V CDR1 and CDR2: MDHEN, SYDVKM.

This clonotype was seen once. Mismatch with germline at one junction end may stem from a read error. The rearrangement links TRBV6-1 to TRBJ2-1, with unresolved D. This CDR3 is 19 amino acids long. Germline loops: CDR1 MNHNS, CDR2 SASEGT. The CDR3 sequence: CASSEDTQSQREAHNEQFF. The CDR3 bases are TGTGCCAGCAGTGAAGACACGCAGTCACAGCGAGAGGCCCACAATGAACAGTTCTTC.

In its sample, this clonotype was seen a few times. The CDR3 DNA follows: TGTGCCATCAGTGCTCGTCCTTCGACTAGCGTAATTGCGATGGGGACCCAGTACTTC. Its translation is CAISARPSTSVIAMGTQYF. The chain uses TRBV10-3 and TRBJ2-5; 8 bases are a match to TRBD2. The CDR3 runs to 19 residues. Germline CDR1 is ENHRY and CDR2 is SYGVKD. The V and J ends lost 4 bases and 7 bases, in that order; junction bases with no gene match: 23.

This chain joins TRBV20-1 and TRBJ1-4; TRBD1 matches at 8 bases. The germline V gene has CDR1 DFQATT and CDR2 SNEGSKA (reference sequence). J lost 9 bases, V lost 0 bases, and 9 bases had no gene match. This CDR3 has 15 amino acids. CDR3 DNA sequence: TGCAGTGCTAGAGAACAGAGGACAGGGAATAAAAAACTGTTTTTT. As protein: CSAREQRTGNKKLFF.

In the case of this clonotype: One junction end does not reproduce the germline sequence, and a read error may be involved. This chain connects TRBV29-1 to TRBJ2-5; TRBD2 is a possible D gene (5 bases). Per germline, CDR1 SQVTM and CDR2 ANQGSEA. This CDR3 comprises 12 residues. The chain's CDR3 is CSVEVWGETQYF. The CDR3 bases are TGCAGCGTTGAGGTATGGGGAGAGACCCAATACTTC.